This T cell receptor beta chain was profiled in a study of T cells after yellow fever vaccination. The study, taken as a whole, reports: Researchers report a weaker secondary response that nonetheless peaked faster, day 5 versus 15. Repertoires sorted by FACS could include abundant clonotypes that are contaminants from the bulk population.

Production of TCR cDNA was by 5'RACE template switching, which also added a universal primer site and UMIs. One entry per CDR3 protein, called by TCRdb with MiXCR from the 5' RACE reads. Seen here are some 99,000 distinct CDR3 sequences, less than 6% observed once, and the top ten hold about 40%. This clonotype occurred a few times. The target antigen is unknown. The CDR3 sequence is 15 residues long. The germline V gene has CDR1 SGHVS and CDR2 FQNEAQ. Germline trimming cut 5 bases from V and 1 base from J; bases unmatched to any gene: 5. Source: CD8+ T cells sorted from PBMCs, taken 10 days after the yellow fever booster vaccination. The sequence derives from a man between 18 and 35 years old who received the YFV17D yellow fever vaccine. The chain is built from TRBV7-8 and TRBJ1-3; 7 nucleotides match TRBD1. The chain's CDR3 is CASSQSTGSGNTIYF. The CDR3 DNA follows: TGTGCCAGCAGCCAATCGACAGGGTCTGGAAACACCATATATTTT.